This entry features one T cell receptor (beta chain) sequence. This specimen belongs to a study of T cell changes during pregnancy in multiple sclerosis. The germline V gene encodes CDR1 LNHDA and CDR2 SQIVND (reference sequence). V lost 6 bases and J lost 9; bases outside the gene matches: 5. The length of the CDR3 is 12 residues. Using immunoSEQ multiplex PCR, the repertoire was profiled, and TCRdb retains in-frame clones only, with some absent. The data hold 35,000 to 45,000 clones, with about 89% observed a single time. This TCR was recovered from a female donor with multiple sclerosis, enrolled in a pregnancy study. The chain carries TRBV19 and TRBJ2-4, with 7 nucleotides matching TRBD1. The sequencing here drew on CD4+ T cells from peripheral blood mononuclear cells, taken in the first trimester of pregnancy. CDR3 sequence reads: CASSLDRAIQYF. The CDR3 nucleotides read TGTGCCAGTAGCCTTGACAGGGCCATTCAGTACTTC.